These T cell receptor beta chains were read from a single sample in a study of blood T cell repertoires in COVID-19. The table came from immunoSEQ multiplex PCR; TCRdb's copy has only in-frame clones and leaves some out. There are around 250,000 clones in the sample; 86% occur only once, and under 6.5% lies in the top ten. The sequenced material came from peripheral blood. These receptor sequences come from a man aged 55 to 70 with acute or convalescent COVID-19. Each CDR3 is given with its conserved first and last residue. D genes are given only for firm matches. Clone size is stated in some rows and not others, as once, few, many or a class when expanded.

J,size,D,V,CDR3,DNA
TRBJ2-2,.,TRBD1,TRBV5-8,CASSPGQGFTGELFF,TGTGCCAGCAGCCCGGGACAGGGGTTTACCGGGGAGCTGTTTTTT
TRBJ1-1,once,.,TRBV12-3/TRBV12-4,CASTKGGNTEAFF,TGTGCCAGCACCAAGGGAGGGAACACTGAAGCTTTCTTT
TRBJ1-2,.,.,TRBV5-4,CASSPDSYGYTF,TGTGCCAGCAGCCCGGACAGCTATGGCTACACCTTC
TRBJ1-2,few,TRBD1,TRBV4-3,CASSQEGTGVSYGYGYTF,TGCGCCAGCAGCCAAGAAGGGACAGGGGTTAGTTATGGCTATGGCTACACCTTC
TRBJ1-1,few,.,TRBV29-1,CSVSLGDTEAFF,TGCAGCGTTTCCCTCGGGGACACTGAAGCTTTCTTT
TRBJ2-1,.,TRBD2,TRBV19,CASSIVSGTSGRAFNEQFF,TGTGCCAGTAGTATAGTCTCCGGGACTAGCGGGAGGGCCTTCAATGAGCAGTTCTTC
TRBJ2-5,.,TRBD1,TRBV18,CASSPDRVTQETQYF,TGTGCCAGCTCACCCGACAGGGTTACACAAGAGACCCAGTACTTC
TRBJ1-1,.,TRBD1,TRBV10-3,CAISERTGATEAFF,TGTGCCATCAGTGAGAGGACAGGGGCCACTGAAGCTTTCTTT
TRBJ2-1,.,TRBD2,TRBV5-1,CASSLGGTSGRAYNEQFF,TGCGCCAGCAGCTTGGGGGGGACTAGCGGGAGGGCCTACAATGAGCAGTTCTTC
TRBJ2-1,.,.,TRBV6-5,CASSQSGIQGTEQFF,TGTGCCAGCAGTCAGTCGGGGATACAGGGCACTGAGCAGTTCTTC
TRBJ1-1,.,.,TRBV6-1,CASSEPRTAWDTEAFF,TGTGCCAGCAGTGAACCACGGACAGCGTGGGACACTGAAGCTTTCTTT
TRBJ1-2,.,.,TRBV19,CASEGAQGYGYTF,TGTGCCTCAGAGGGCGCTCAAGGGTATGGCTACACCTTC
TRBJ2-2,once,.,TRBV7-2,CASSSQGPGNTGELFF,TGTGCCAGCAGTTCTCAGGGGCCGGGGAACACCGGGGAGCTGTTTTTT